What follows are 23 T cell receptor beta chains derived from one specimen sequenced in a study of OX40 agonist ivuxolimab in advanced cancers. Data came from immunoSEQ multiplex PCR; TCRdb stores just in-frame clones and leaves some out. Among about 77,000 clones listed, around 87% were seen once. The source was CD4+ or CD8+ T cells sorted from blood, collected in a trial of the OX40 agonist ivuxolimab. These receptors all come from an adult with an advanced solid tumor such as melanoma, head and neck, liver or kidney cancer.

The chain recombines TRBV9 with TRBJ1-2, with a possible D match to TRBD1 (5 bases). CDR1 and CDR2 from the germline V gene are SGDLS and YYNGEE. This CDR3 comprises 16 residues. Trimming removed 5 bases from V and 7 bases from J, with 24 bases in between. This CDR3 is CASSETWGPALGGYTF. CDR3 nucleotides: TGTGCCAGCAGTGAGACCTGGGGCCCCGCCCTAGGTGGCTACACCTTC.

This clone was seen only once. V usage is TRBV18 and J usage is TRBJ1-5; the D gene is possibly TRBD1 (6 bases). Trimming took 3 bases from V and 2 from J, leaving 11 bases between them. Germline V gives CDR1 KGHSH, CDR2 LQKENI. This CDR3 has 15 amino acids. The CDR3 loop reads CASSPLPGGNQPQHF. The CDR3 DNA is TGTGCCAGCTCACCCCTTCCAGGGGGCAATCAGCCCCAGCATTTT.

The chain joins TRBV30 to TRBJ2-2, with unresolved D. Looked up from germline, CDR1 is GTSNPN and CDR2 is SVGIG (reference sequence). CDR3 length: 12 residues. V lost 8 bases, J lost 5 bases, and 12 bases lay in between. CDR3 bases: TGTGCCAGGATGGGTGGGACCGGGGAGCTGTTTTTT. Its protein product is CARMGGTGELFF.

The CDR3 nucleotides read TGTGCCAGCAGTTCACGTTCCCGGGGGGTCGGCAATCAGCCCCAGCATTTT. Amino acid sequence: CASSSRSRGVGNQPQHF. This chain joins TRBV2 and TRBJ1-5, with D perhaps matching TRBD1 (5 bases). CDR1 and CDR2 (germline): SNHLY, FYNNEI. V was shortened by 5 bases and J by 2 bases, with 19 bases between the two germline ends. The CDR3 consists of 17 residues. The whole variable domain, remainder taken from reference TRBV2 and TRBJ1-5, is EPEVTQTPSHQVTQMGQEVILRCVPISNHLYFYWYRQILGQKVEFLVSFYNNEISEKSEIFDDQFSVERPDGSNFTLKIRSTKLEDSAMYFCASSSRSRGVGNQPQHFGDGTRLSIL.

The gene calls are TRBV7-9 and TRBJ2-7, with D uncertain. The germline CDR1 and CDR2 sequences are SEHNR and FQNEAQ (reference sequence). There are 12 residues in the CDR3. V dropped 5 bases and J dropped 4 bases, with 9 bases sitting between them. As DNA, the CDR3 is TGTGCCAGCAGCCACGTTCAATACGAGCAGTACTTC. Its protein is CASSHVQYEQYF.

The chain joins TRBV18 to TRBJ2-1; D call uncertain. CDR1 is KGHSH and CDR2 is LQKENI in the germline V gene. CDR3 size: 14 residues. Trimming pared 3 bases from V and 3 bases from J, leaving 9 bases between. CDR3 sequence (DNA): TGTGCCAGCTCACCCGAGTATTACTACAATGAGCAGTTCTTC. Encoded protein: CASSPEYYYNEQFF.

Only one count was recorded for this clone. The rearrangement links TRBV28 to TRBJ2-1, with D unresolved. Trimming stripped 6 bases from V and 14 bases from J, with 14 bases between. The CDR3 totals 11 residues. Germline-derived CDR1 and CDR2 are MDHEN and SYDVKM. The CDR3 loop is CASRNSEGEFF. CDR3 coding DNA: TGTGCCAGCAGGAACAGTGAAGGAGAGTTCTTC.

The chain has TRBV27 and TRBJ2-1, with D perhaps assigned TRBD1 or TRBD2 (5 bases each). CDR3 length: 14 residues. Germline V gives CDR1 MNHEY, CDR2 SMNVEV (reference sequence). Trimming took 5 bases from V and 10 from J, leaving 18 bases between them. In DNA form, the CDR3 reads TGTGCCAGCAGTCCCGGGACCTCTAGGTCCGAGCAGTTCTTC. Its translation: CASSPGTSRSEQFF.

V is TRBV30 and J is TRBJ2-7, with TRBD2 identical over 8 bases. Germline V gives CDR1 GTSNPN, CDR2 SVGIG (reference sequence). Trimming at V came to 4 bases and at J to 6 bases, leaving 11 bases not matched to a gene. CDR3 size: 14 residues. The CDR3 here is CAWTTRGGLGEQYF. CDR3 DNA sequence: TGTGCCTGGACTACCCGGGGGGGCCTGGGCGAGCAGTACTTC.

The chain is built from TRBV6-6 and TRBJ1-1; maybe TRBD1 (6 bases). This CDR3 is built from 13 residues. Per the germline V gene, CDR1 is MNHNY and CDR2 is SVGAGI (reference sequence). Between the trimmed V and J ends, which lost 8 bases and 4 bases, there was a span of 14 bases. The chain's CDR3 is CASCQGRITEAFF. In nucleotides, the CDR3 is TGTGCCAGCTGCCAGGGGCGGATCACTGAAGCTTTCTTT.

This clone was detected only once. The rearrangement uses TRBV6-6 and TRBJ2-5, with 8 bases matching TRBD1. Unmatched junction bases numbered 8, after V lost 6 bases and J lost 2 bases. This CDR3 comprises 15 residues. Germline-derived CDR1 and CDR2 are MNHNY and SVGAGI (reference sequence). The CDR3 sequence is CASSRDRGRQETQYF. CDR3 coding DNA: TGTGCCAGCAGCCGCGACAGGGGAAGGCAAGAGACCCAGTACTTC.

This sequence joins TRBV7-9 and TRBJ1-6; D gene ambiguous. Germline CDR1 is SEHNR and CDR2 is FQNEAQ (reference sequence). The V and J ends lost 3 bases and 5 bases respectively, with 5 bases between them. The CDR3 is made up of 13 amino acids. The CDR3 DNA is TGTGCCAGCAGCTTTATGGATAATTCACCCCTCCACTTT. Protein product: CASSFMDNSPLHF.

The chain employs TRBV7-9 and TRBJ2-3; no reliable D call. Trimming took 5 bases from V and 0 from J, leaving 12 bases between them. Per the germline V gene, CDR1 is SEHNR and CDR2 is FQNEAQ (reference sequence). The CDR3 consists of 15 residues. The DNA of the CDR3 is TGTGCCAGCAGCGCTAGACGGACGAGCACAGATACGCAGTATTTT. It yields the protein CASSARRTSTDTQYF.

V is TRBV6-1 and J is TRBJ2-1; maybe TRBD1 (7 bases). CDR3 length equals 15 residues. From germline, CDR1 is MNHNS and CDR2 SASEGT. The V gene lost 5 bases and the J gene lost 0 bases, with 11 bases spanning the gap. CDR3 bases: TGTGCCAGCAGTCAGGGGGGCGCCTCCTACAATGAGCAGTTCTTC. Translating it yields CASSQGGASYNEQFF.

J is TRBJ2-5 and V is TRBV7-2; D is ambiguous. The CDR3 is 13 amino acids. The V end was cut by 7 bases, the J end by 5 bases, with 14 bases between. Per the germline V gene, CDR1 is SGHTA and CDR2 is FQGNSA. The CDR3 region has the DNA TGTGCCAGCAACCGACCGGGCGTTGAGACCCAGTACTTC. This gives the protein CASNRPGVETQYF.

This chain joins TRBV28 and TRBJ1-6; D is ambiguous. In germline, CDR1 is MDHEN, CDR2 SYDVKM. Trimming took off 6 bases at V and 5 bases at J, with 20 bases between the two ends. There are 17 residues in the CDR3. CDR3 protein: CASRVEGQAYDNSPLHF. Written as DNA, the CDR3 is TGTGCCAGCAGGGTAGAAGGGCAGGCCTATGATAATTCACCCCTCCACTTT.

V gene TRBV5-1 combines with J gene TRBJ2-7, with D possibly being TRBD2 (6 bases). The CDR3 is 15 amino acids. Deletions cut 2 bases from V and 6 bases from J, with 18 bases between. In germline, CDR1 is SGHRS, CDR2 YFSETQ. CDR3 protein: CASSLDGRGSSEQYF. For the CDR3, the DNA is TGCGCCAGCAGCTTAGACGGGCGGGGATCGTCCGAGCAGTACTTC. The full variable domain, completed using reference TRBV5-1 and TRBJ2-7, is KAGVTQTPRYLIKTRGQQVTLSCSPISGHRSVSWYQQTPGQGLQFLFEYFSETQRNKGNFPGRFSGRQFSNSRSEMNVSTLELGDSALYLCASSLDGRGSSEQYFGPGTRLTVT.

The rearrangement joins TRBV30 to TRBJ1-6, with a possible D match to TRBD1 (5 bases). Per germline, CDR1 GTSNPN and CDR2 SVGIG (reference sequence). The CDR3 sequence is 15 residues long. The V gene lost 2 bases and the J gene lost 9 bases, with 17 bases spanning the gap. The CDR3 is CAWSSTEVGVSPLHF. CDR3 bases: TGTGCCTGGAGTTCTACGGAGGTGGGGGTTTCACCCCTCCACTTT.

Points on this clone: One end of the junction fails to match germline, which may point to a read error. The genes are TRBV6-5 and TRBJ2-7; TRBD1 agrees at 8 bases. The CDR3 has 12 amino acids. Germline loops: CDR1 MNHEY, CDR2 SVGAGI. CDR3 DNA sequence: TGTGCCAGCAGTTCGCCGCAGGGGGCCAGACACTTC. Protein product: CASSSPQGARHF.

The DNA of the CDR3 is TGTGCCAGCTTGAGGAGCACAGATACGCAGTATTTT. Amino acids: CASLRSTDTQYF. The genes are TRBV28 and TRBJ2-3; unclear D gene. Germline V gene lookup returns CDR1 MDHEN and CDR2 SYDVKM. The CDR3 has 12 amino acids. Trimming shortened V by 8 bases and J by 0 bases, and 6 bases separated the two germline ends.

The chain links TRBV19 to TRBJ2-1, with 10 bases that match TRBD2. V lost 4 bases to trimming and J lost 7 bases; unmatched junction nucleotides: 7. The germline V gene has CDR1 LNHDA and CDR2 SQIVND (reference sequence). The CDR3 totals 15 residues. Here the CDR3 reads CASSRIAGGINEQFF. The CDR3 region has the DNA TGTGCCAGTAGTAGAATAGCGGGAGGCATAAATGAGCAGTTCTTC. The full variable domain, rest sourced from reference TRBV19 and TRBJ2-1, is DGGITQSPKYLFRKEGQNVTLSCEQNLNHDAMYWYRQDPGQGLRLIYYSQIVNDFQKGDIAEGYSVSREKKESFPLTVTSAQKNPTAFYLCASSRIAGGINEQFFGPGTRLTVL.

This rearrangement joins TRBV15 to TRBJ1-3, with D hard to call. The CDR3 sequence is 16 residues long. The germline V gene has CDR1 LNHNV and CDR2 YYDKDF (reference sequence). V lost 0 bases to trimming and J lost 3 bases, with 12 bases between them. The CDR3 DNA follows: TGTGCCACCAGCAGAGATTTGTGGGAAGGTGGAAACACCATATATTTT. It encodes CATSRDLWEGGNTIYF.

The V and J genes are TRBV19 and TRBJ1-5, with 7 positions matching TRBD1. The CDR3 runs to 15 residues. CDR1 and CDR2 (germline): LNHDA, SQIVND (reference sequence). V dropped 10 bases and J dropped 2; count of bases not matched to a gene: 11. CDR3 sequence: CATKLKGAGNQPQHF. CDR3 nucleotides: TGTGCCACCAAATTAAAGGGGGCTGGCAATCAGCCCCAGCATTTT.